The 22 T cell receptor beta chains reported below all come from one sample, sequenced in a study of cytomegalovirus exposure and HLA in healthy donors. PCR primers comprised 60 Vbeta and 13 Jbeta primers. Some clones are missing from TCRdb's copy, which holds only in-frame ones; the method was immunoSEQ multiplex PCR. The table for this sample gives more than 130,000 clones. The sample consisted of PBMCs. Receptors were obtained from a man aged 40-49 years in good health and CMV-seronegative.

The chain employs TRBV9 and TRBJ2-7; unclear D gene. Germline CDR1 reads SGDLS; CDR2 reads YYNGEE. Deletions cut 4 bases from V and 0 bases from J, with 8 bases between. CDR3 length: 13 residues. CDR3: CASSPGHSYEQYF. CDR3 coding DNA: TGTGCCAGCAGCCCAGGTCACTCCTACGAGCAGTACTTC.

The CDR3 here is CASRADRVKKNEQFF. The CDR3 bases are TGTGCCAGCAGGGCGGACAGGGTGAAAAAGAATGAGCAGTTCTTC. This rearrangement joins TRBV6-5 to TRBJ2-1, with TRBD1 matching 8 bases. The germline gives CDR1 MNHEY, CDR2 SVGAGI. There are 15 residues in the CDR3. J lost 7 bases, V lost 6 bases, and 11 bases had no gene match.

The chain uses TRBV15 and TRBJ2-7; 9 bases line up with TRBD1. J was trimmed by 1 base and V by 0 bases; bases with no gene match: 4. In germline, CDR1 is LNHNV, CDR2 YYDKDF (reference sequence). The CDR3 has 16 amino acids. CDR3 DNA sequence: TGTGCCACCAGCAGAGAGGCGGGGACAGGGTCCTACGAGCAGTACTTC. This sequence encodes CATSREAGTGSYEQYF. Complete variable domain (other parts from reference TRBV15 and TRBJ2-7): DAMVIQNPRYQVTQFGKPVTLSCSQTLNHNVMYWYQQKSSQAPKLLFHYYDKDFNNEADTPDNFQSRRPNTSFCFLDIRSPGLGDTAMYLCATSREAGTGSYEQYFGPGTRLTVT.

V usage is TRBV7-2 and J usage is TRBJ2-5; 9 positions match TRBD2. Germline lookup yields CDR1 SGHTA and CDR2 FQGNSA. J was trimmed by 5 bases and V by 5 bases; bases with no gene match: 12. The CDR3 length is 16 residues. CDR3 sequence (DNA): TGTGCCAGCAGCACGGCTAGCGGGATAAATTTGGAGACCCAGTACTTC. Residues: CASSTASGINLETQYF.

The gene calls are TRBV7-3 and TRBJ2-3; D is possibly TRBD2 (6 bases). Trimming took 6 bases from V and 0 from J, leaving 13 bases between them. The CDR3 consists of 15 residues. The germline V gene encodes CDR1 SGHTA and CDR2 FQGTGA. CDR3 in DNA: TGTGCCAGCAGTGATCGGAGGGGAAGCACAGATACGCAGTATTTT. Translating gives CASSDRRGSTDTQYF.

V is TRBV27 and J is TRBJ2-4; 7 bases map to TRBD2. Germline-derived CDR1 and CDR2 are MNHEY and SMNVEV (reference sequence). The CDR3 has 17 residues. The V segment lost 6 bases and the J segment 0 bases; nucleotides outside the gene matches: 11. The CDR3 DNA follows: TGTGCCAGCAGGGAGAAAACTAGCGACTTAGCCAAAAACATTCAGTACTTC. Translating gives CASREKTSDLAKNIQYF.

The rearrangement joins TRBV7-9 to TRBJ2-7, with 7 bases lining up with TRBD2. The J segment lost 6 bases and the V segment lost 5 bases, leaving 7 bases of the junction unmatched. The CDR3 is 13 residues long. Germline values: CDR1 SEHNR, CDR2 FQNEAQ (reference sequence). The CDR3 region is CASSPGLLGEQYF. In nucleotides, the CDR3 is TGTGCCAGCAGCCCGGGACTATTGGGCGAGCAGTACTTC.

The chain joins TRBV5-4 to TRBJ1-6; TRBD1 might be the D (6 bases). The CDR3 sequence is 15 residues long. Trimming cost V 4 bases and J 6 bases, with 14 bases left between them. Germline values: CDR1 SGHNT, CDR2 YYREEE (reference sequence). The CDR3 loop is CASSGRDNFNSPLHF. DNA of the CDR3: TGTGCCAGCAGCGGCCGGGACAACTTTAATTCACCCCTCCACTTT.

The chain links TRBV6-5 to TRBJ1-1, with D unresolved. Germline CDR1 MNHEY, CDR2 SVGAGI. The ends were cut back, 2 bases at V and 1 base at J, with 5 bases in the middle. This CDR3 spans 13 amino acids. As DNA, the CDR3 is TGTGCCAGCAGTTACGCAGGGAACACTGAAGCTTTCTTT. This sequence encodes CASSYAGNTEAFF.

This sequence joins TRBV10-3 and TRBJ2-3, with a possible D match to TRBD1 (5 bases). CDR1 ENHRY and CDR2 SYGVKD come from the germline V gene. This CDR3 spans 15 amino acids. V was shortened by 1 base and J by 2 bases, with 10 bases between the two germline ends. The CDR3 loop is CAISELGLDTDTQYF. The CDR3 nucleotides are TGTGCCATCAGTGAGTTGGGGCTGGACACAGATACGCAGTATTTT.

The chain couples TRBV5-6 to TRBJ1-6; unclear D gene. Germline CDR1 reads SGHDT; CDR2 reads YYEEEE. The CDR3 runs 14 residues. Trimming shortened V by 1 base and J by 8 bases, and 10 bases separated the two germline ends. The CDR3 reads CASSLRVRDSPLHF. The CDR3 DNA sequence: TGTGCCAGCAGCTTGCGGGTGAGGGATTCACCCCTCCACTTT.

The rearrangement uses TRBV9 and TRBJ1-1; 9 bases align to TRBD1. Germline CDR1 and CDR2: SGDLS and YYNGEE. V trimming: 3 bases; J trimming: 2 bases; junction bases outside the gene matches: 5. This CDR3 is 15 amino acids long. This CDR3 is CASSARGQGNTEAFF. The DNA for the CDR3 is TGTGCCAGCAGCGCAAGGGGACAGGGCAACACTGAAGCTTTCTTT.

The chain recombines TRBV2 with TRBJ1-5, with 7 positions matching TRBD1. The trim removed 4 bases at V and 7 bases at J, leaving 1 base unmatched. The germline V gene has CDR1 SNHLY and CDR2 FYNNEI. This CDR3 comprises 12 residues. The CDR3 sequence: CASSGGGQPQHF. DNA for the CDR3: TGTGCCAGCAGTGGAGGGGGCCAGCCCCAGCATTTT.

This sequence joins TRBV23-1 and TRBJ1-1, with 9 positions matching TRBD1. TRBV23-1 is designated an ORF whose function remains uncertain. Unmatched junction bases numbered 6, after V lost 4 bases and J lost 3 bases. The CDR3 is 15 amino acids. The CDR3 loop reads CASSPGQGSYTEAFF. For the CDR3, the DNA is TGCGCCAGCAGTCCTGGACAGGGGTCGTACACTGAAGCTTTCTTT.

J is TRBJ2-5 and V is TRBV7-3, with D perhaps TRBD1 (5 bases). The CDR3 extends over 15 amino acids. The germline CDR1 and CDR2 sequences are SGHTA and FQGTGA. Trimming removed 4 bases from V and 1 base from J, with 13 bases in between. The CDR3 coding sequence is TGTGCCAGCAGCTCCCAGCCAGGGTTCCAAGAGACCCAGTACTTC. Translating it yields CASSSQPGFQETQYF.

The chain recombines TRBV28 with TRBJ1-2, with 11 bases fitting TRBD1. This CDR3 is 16 amino acids long. With V trimmed by 7 bases and J by 8 bases, 15 bases remained unmatched. From germline, CDR1 is MDHEN and CDR2 SYDVKM. CDR3 sequence (DNA): TGTGCCAGCACCACAACTGTCGGACAGGGGGCGGGGGGCTACACCTTC. Translated: CASTTTVGQGAGGYTF.

This sequence joins TRBV6-5 and TRBJ2-7; 7 bases are a match to TRBD1. This CDR3 has 15 amino acids. Trimming removed 5 bases from V and 0 bases from J; junction bases left unmatched: 7. CDR1 MNHEY and CDR2 SVGAGI come from the germline V gene. The CDR3 spells CASSRGQALSYEQYF. The CDR3 nucleotides read TGTGCCAGCAGTCGAGGACAGGCTCTCTCCTACGAGCAGTACTTC.

The V gene is TRBV15, the J gene TRBJ1-4, with D unclear. Trimming shortened V by 5 bases and J by 8 bases, and 18 bases separated the two germline ends. CDR1 and CDR2 from the germline V gene are LNHNV and YYDKDF (reference sequence). This CDR3 region has 15 residues. The CDR3 protein is CATSLDRGLGEKLFF. The CDR3 DNA sequence: TGTGCCACCAGCCTCGACCGGGGTCTGGGCGAAAAACTGTTTTTT.

V is TRBV11-2 and J is TRBJ2-3; TRBD1 might be the D (6 bases). The CDR3 length is 16 residues. CDR1 is SGHAT and CDR2 is FQNNGV in the germline V gene. Trimming took 4 bases from V and 0 from J, leaving 14 bases between them. The CDR3: CASSSGARGSTDTQYF. The CDR3, as DNA: TGTGCCAGCAGCTCAGGGGCCCGGGGAAGCACAGATACGCAGTATTTT.

The chain is built from TRBV7-9 and TRBJ2-5; 9 bases are a match to TRBD1. Germline V gene lookup returns CDR1 SEHNR and CDR2 FQNEAQ (reference sequence). The CDR3 is 18 amino acids. The trim removed 5 bases at V and 5 bases at J, leaving 18 bases unmatched. This CDR3 is CASSTRRLGQGPIETQYF. Written as DNA, the CDR3 is TGTGCCAGCAGCACGCGTCGCTTGGGACAGGGTCCCATCGAGACCCAGTACTTC.

This chain connects TRBV5-1 to TRBJ1-2; D unclear. The CDR3 contains 14 residues. Germline CDR1 and CDR2: SGHRS and YFSETQ. The ends were cut back, 0 bases at V and 4 bases at J, with 10 bases in the middle. CDR3: CASSLEWAAYGYTF. The CDR3 coding sequence is TGCGCCAGCAGCTTGGAGTGGGCAGCCTATGGCTACACCTTC.

The chain combines TRBV13 with TRBJ2-1; 9 nucleotides match TRBD2. Germline CDR1 reads PRHDT; CDR2 reads FYEKMQ (reference sequence). CDR3 size: 14 residues. The V and J ends lost 5 bases and 16 bases, in that order; junction bases with no gene match: 15. CDR3 DNA: TGTGCCAGCAGCCAAGGGGCTAGCGGGGCTCGTGGTTTCTTC. Translating gives CASSQGASGARGFF.